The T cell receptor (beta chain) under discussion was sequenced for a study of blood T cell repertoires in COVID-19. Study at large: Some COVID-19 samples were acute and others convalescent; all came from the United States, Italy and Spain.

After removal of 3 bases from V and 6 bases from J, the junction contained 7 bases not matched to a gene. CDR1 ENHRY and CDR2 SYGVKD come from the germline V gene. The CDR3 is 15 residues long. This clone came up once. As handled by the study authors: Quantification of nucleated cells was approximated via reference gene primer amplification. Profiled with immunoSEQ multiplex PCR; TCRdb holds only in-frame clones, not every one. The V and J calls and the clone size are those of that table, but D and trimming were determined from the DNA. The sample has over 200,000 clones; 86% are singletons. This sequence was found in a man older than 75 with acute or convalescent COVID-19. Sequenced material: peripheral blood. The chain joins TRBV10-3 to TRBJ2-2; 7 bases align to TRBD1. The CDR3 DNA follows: TGTGCCATCAGTGAACCCAGGGGGAGTGCCGGGGAGCTGTTTTTT. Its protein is CAISEPRGSAGELFF.